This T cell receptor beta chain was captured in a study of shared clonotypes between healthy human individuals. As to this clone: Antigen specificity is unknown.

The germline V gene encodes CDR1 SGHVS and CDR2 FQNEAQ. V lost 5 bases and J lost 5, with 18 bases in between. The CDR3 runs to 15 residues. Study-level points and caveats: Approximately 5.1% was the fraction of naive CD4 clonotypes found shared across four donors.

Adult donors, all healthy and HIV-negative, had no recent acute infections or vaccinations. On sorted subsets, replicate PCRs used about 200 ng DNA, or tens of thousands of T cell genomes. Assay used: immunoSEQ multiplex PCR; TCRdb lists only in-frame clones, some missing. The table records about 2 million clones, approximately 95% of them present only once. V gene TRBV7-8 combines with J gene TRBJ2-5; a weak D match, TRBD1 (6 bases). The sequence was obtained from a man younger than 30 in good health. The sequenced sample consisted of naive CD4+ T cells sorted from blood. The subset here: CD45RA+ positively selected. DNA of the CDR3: TGTGCCAGCAGCGGACCCGTCAGGGGCGGGGAGACCCAGTACTTC. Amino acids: CASSGPVRGGETQYF.